This TCR beta chain stems from a study of cytomegalovirus exposure and HLA in healthy donors. Primers included in the PCR were 60 Vbeta and 13 Jbeta primers. Profiled with immunoSEQ multiplex PCR; TCRdb holds only in-frame clones, not every one. The repertoire shows about 140,000 clones; the top ten hold under 2.5%. The CDR3 consists of 14 residues. Looked up from germline, CDR1 is ENHRY and CDR2 is SYGVKD. V was pared by 6 bases and J by 5 bases, with 5 bases of the junction left unmatched. The receptor was isolated from a woman aged 18 to 35 in good health and CMV-seronegative. The chain recombines TRBV10-3 with TRBJ1-2; 11 nucleotides line up with TRBD1. Sample: PBMCs. The DNA for the CDR3 is TGTGCCATCAGCGCCGGGACAGGGGGGTATGGCTACACCTTC. It codes for CAISAGTGGYGYTF.